The sequence of this T cell receptor (beta chain) was determined in a study of T cell repertoires in cytomegalovirus infection. Overall study: Well-studied HLA-B-restricted CMV epitopes were used in the study alongside recently identified HLA-C-restricted ones. Public TCR beta signatures marked donors with CMV infection and the matching HLA. Findings and caveats of the study: Dominant in the ex vivo response were TCR beta clonotypes restricted by HLA-C and specific for CMV. Cumulative public TCR beta family frequency identified carriers of CMV plus the relevant HLA.

From germline, CDR1 is MNHEY and CDR2 SMNVEV (reference sequence). There are 16 residues in the CDR3. The ends lost 0 bases at V and 1 base at J; junction bases unmatched: 5. With respect to this clonotype: The target antigen is unknown.

TCRdb used MiXCR to reprocess the reads, holding one entry per CDR3 protein. The sample holds about 830,000 distinct CDR3 sequences, over 25% seen once. The chain recombines TRBV27 with TRBJ2-7; 8 bases align to TRBD1. This TCR was recovered from a human donor in good health (CMV status not recorded). Some clones in this sample may be carry-over from other donors' samples. Sequenced material: cultured CD8+ T cells from PBMCs, taken from culture after CMV antigen stimulation. As DNA, the CDR3 is TGTGCCAGCAGTTTATCCGGACAGGGAGTGTCCTACGAGCAGTACTTC. This encodes CASSLSGQGVSYEQYF.